This T cell receptor (beta chain) was documented in a study of CD8 T cells in ankylosing spondylitis. The study's findings and limits: In synovial fluid and blood from reactive arthritis, some motif variants were previously reported. Disease-associated clones were reportedly significantly overrepresented in matched ankylosing spondylitis synovial fluid. Blood of patients with ankylosing spondylitis appeared to be characterized by a TCR beta motif of 8 or 9 highly homologous variants.

Trimming removed 5 bases from V and 9 bases from J, with 17 bases in between. The CDR3 length is 14 residues. CDR1 is LNHDA, CDR2 SQIVND, per germline (reference sequence). TCRdb re-derived calls from the 5' RACE reads in MiXCR, one entry per CDR3 protein. The table includes about 90,000 distinct CDR3 sequences, approximately 8.9% detected once. For this clonotype: Antigen specificity is unknown.

The sequenced sample was blood, either unsorted or a sorted T cell fraction (not recorded which). The origin of this receptor is a male donor with ankylosing spondylitis. The chain carries TRBV19 and TRBJ2-1; TRBD1 is a possible D gene (6 bases). DNA of the CDR3: TGTGCCAGTAGTCTAGGACAGTTCCTGGGTGAGCAGTTCTTC. Its translation is CASSLGQFLGEQFF.